This entry lists 6 T cell receptor beta chains sequenced from one sample in a study of cytomegalovirus exposure and HLA in healthy donors. The PCR had 60 Vbeta and 13 Jbeta primers. Sequenced by immunoSEQ multiplex PCR; TCRdb stores in-frame clones only, minus some. The sample has about 120,000 clones; roughly 79% are singletons. The material sequenced was PBMCs. The source of these receptors is a woman in her 40s in good health and CMV-seronegative.

The chain carries TRBV7-6 and TRBJ2-3; D may be TRBD1 (6 bases). Deletions cut 5 bases from V and 4 bases from J, with 25 bases between. This CDR3 contains 18 residues. Germline assignment: CDR1 SGHVS and CDR2 FNYEAQ. CDR3 DNA: TGTGCCAGCAGCCCAGCAGGGGCTATAGAGTTGGAGTCAGATACGCAGTATTTT. Translation gives CASSPAGAIELESDTQYF.

The rearrangement uses TRBV10-3 and TRBJ2-1; possibly TRBD1 for D (6 bases). The germline gives CDR1 ENHRY, CDR2 SYGVKD. The CDR3 contains 16 residues. V was cut by 4 bases and J by 5 bases, with 18 bases left in between. The CDR3 loop reads CAISGGLTGVNNEQFF. CDR3 bases: TGTGCCATCAGTGGCGGTTTGACAGGCGTAAACAATGAGCAGTTCTTC.

CDR3 sequence: CASSLATVETQYF. The CDR3 DNA reads TGCGCCAGCAGCTTGGCAACGGTAGAGACCCAGTACTTC. The J gene is TRBJ2-5, the V gene TRBV5-1; D is uncertain. V was cut by 0 bases and J by 4 bases, with 7 bases left in between. The germline V gene encodes CDR1 SGHRS and CDR2 YFSETQ. This CDR3 comprises 13 residues.

The rearrangement joins TRBV9 to TRBJ1-1, with D perhaps matching TRBD1 (6 bases). Germline V CDR1 and CDR2: SGDLS, YYNGEE. Between the trimmed V and J ends, which lost 3 bases and 5 bases, there was a span of 14 bases. CDR3 length: 14 amino acids. The CDR3 DNA follows: TGTGCCAGCAGCGGAGTACAGGGCTCGACTGAAGCTTTCTTT. As protein: CASSGVQGSTEAFF.

The genes are TRBV18 and TRBJ1-6; D perhaps matches TRBD1 (5 bases). Germline V CDR1 and CDR2: KGHSH, LQKENI. The V and J ends lost 2 bases and 7 bases respectively, with 12 bases between them. This CDR3 has 15 amino acids. CDR3 DNA: TGTGCCAGCTCACCATTCACAGGCGAAAATTCACCCCTCCACTTT. It codes for CASSPFTGENSPLHF.

The rearrangement uses TRBV5-4 and TRBJ2-3, with a weak D call TRBD1 (6 bases). CDR1 is SGHNT and CDR2 is YYREEE in the germline V gene (reference sequence). This CDR3 region has 14 residues. V was trimmed by 2 bases and J by 3 bases, leaving 10 bases between them. CDR3 nucleotides: TGTGCCAGCAGCTTCCAGGGGCTAACAGATACGCAGTATTTT. It encodes CASSFQGLTDTQYF.